These 31 T cell receptor beta chains were sequenced from one sample in a study of OX40 agonist ivuxolimab in advanced cancers. This table comes from immunoSEQ multiplex PCR, and its TCRdb copy is limited to in-frame clones, with some not included. The sample lists some 35,000 clones, around 90% seen once, with approximately 9.1% in the top ten. The input for sequencing was CD4+ or CD8+ T cells sorted from blood, taken in a trial of the OX40 agonist ivuxolimab. These receptors were obtained from an adult with an advanced solid tumor such as melanoma, head and neck, liver or kidney cancer.

This clone appeared a few times. The chain couples TRBV7-9 to TRBJ1-2, with D uncertain. The germline V gene has CDR1 SEHNR and CDR2 FQNEAQ (reference sequence). The CDR3 spans 14 residues. V lost 3 bases to trimming and J lost 4 bases, with 12 bases between them. The CDR3 protein is CASSFSDRTYGYTF. The CDR3 DNA is TGTGCCAGCAGCTTCTCTGATCGGACCTATGGCTACACCTTC.

The rearrangement links TRBV12-5 to TRBJ2-1; D gene ambiguous. The V gene lost 4 bases and the J gene lost 3 bases, with 10 bases spanning the gap. Germline CDR1 LGHNT, CDR2 FRNRAP. This CDR3 spans 14 amino acids. CDR3 region: CASGSRPLYNEQFF. For the CDR3, the DNA is TGTGCTAGTGGTTCCCGGCCCCTCTACAATGAGCAGTTCTTC.

The V call is TRBV11-3, the J call TRBJ2-6; a possible D gene is TRBD2 (6 bases). The CDR3 has 14 amino acids. Germline V lookup: CDR1 SGHNT, CDR2 YENEEA. V gave up 5 bases and J gave up 1 base, with 6 bases separating them. CDR3 amino acids: CASSAGSGANVLTF. The CDR3 DNA sequence: TGTGCCAGCAGCGCGGGATCTGGGGCCAACGTCCTGACTTTC.

The rearrangement joins TRBV30 to TRBJ2-1; no reliable D call. Trimming pared 4 bases from V and 10 bases from J, leaving 11 bases between. Germline V gene lookup returns CDR1 GTSNPN and CDR2 SVGIG (reference sequence). The CDR3 covers 11 residues. DNA of the CDR3: TGTGCCTGGACCTTGGGTGGGGAGCAGTTCTTC. Protein product: CAWTLGGEQFF. Drawing the rest from reference TRBV30 and TRBJ2-1, the complete variable domain is SQTIHQWPATLVQPVGSPLSLECTVEGTSNPNLYWYRQAAGRGLQLLFYSVGIGQISSEVPQNLSASRPQDRQFILSSKKLLLSDSGFYLCAWTLGGEQFFGPGTRLTVL.

This clone was recorded only once. The chain has TRBV9 and TRBJ1-3; tentative D call: TRBD1 (5 bases). Trimming shortened V by 5 bases and J by 4 bases, and 13 bases separated the two germline ends. This CDR3 has 14 residues. Germline loops: CDR1 SGDLS, CDR2 YYNGEE. This CDR3 is CASRTGAQGNTIYF. In DNA form, the CDR3 reads TGTGCCAGCAGGACCGGGGCGCAGGGAAACACCATATATTTT.

This sequence joins TRBV5-6 and TRBJ2-3, with 9 bases matching TRBD2. Unmatched junction bases numbered 17, after V lost 5 bases and J lost 4 bases. The CDR3 is made up of 18 amino acids. Germline assignment: CDR1 SGHDT and CDR2 YYEEEE. The DNA of the CDR3 is TGTGCCAGCAGACGAGAACATAGCGGGAGCGGGTTAGCAGATACGCAGTATTTT. It codes for CASRREHSGSGLADTQYF.

The V and J genes are TRBV7-6 and TRBJ1-3; no definite D call. CDR3 length: 14 residues. Deletions cut 1 base from V and 4 bases from J, with 8 bases between. Looked up from germline, CDR1 is SGHVS and CDR2 is FNYEAQ. CDR3 loop: CASSLGLGGNTIYF. The CDR3 nucleotides read TGTGCCAGCAGCTTAGGTTTAGGAGGAAACACCATATATTTT.

This clone showed up just a few times. This rearrangement joins TRBV5-4 to TRBJ1-1, with 7 nucleotides matching TRBD1. Germline values: CDR1 SGHNT, CDR2 YYREEE (reference sequence). There are 16 residues in the CDR3. Germline trimming cut 4 bases from V and 0 bases from J; bases unmatched to any gene: 9. The CDR3 DNA reads as TGTGCCAGCAGCACCGGCGGAGGGGGCATGAACACTGAAGCTTTCTTT. Encoded protein: CASSTGGGGMNTEAFF. Together with reference TRBV5-4 and TRBJ1-1, the CDR3 gives the full variable domain: ETGVTQSPTHLIKTRGQQVTLRCSSQSGHNTVSWYQQALGQGPQFIFQYYREEENGRGNFPPRFSGLQFPNYSSELNVNALELDDSALYLCASSTGGGGMNTEAFFGQGTRLTVV.

The rearrangement uses TRBV19 and TRBJ1-5, with D possibly TRBD1 on 5 matching bases. This CDR3 region has 14 residues. V was cut by 7 bases and J by 9 bases, with 19 bases left in between. Germline-derived CDR1 and CDR2 are LNHDA and SQIVND (reference sequence). For the CDR3, the DNA is TGTGCCAGTAACTACAGACAGCCTTTTCGGCCCCAGCATTTT. Encoded protein: CASNYRQPFRPQHF.

The chain carries TRBV4-1 and TRBJ1-1; 7 positions agree with TRBD1. The J segment lost 2 bases and the V segment lost 4 bases, leaving 7 bases of the junction unmatched. The CDR3 covers 15 residues. The germline V gene has CDR1 MGHRA and CDR2 YSYEKL. This CDR3 is CASSRPDRENTEAFF. DNA for the CDR3: TGCGCCAGCAGCCGACCCGACAGGGAAAACACTGAAGCTTTCTTT.

The rearrangement uses TRBV5-4 and TRBJ2-2; D gene uncertain. Germline loops: CDR1 SGHNT, CDR2 YYREEE (reference sequence). The V and J ends lost 3 bases and 8 bases respectively, with 8 bases between them. This CDR3 has 12 residues. The CDR3 reads CASSSVLGELFF. The CDR3 DNA follows: TGTGCCAGCAGCTCCGTGCTGGGGGAGCTGTTTTTT.

The genes are TRBV4-2 and TRBJ1-2; 9 bases map to TRBD1. This CDR3 has 16 amino acids. Trimming at V came to 0 bases and at J to 7 bases, leaving 9 bases not matched to a gene. Germline CDR1 is LGHNA and CDR2 is YNFKEQ. CDR3 nucleotide sequence: TGTGCCAGCAGCCAAGATCTTAAGACAGGGGGTCGTGGCTACACCTTC. Translating gives CASSQDLKTGGRGYTF.

The rearrangement links TRBV7-2 to TRBJ2-3; the D is unclear. Germline assignment: CDR1 SGHTA and CDR2 FQGNSA. Trimming shortened V by 1 base and J by 8 bases, and 4 bases separated the two germline ends. CDR3 size: 11 residues. CDR3 protein: CASSLVLTQYF. The CDR3 DNA reads as TGTGCCAGCAGCTTAGTCCTTACGCAGTATTTT.

V usage is TRBV14 and J usage is TRBJ1-1; D is unresolved. Germline V gene sequence: CDR1 SGHDN, CDR2 FVKESK. CDR3 length: 16 residues. Trimming removed 1 base from V and 6 bases from J, with 18 bases in between. CDR3 in amino acids: CASSQVGVTLNAEAFF. CDR3 nucleotides: TGTGCCAGCAGCCAAGTAGGCGTTACCCTAAACGCTGAAGCTTTCTTT.

The count of this clone is one. This sequence joins TRBV28 and TRBJ2-2; D gene unclear. CDR1 and CDR2 (germline): MDHEN, SYDVKM. This CDR3 is 12 amino acids long. V was cut by 10 bases and J by 1 base, with 7 bases left in between. In DNA, the CDR3 is TGTGCCACCCACAGGAACACCGGGGAGCTGTTTTTT. It is translated as CATHRNTGELFF.

Judged by abundance, this clone is medium-sized. The chain couples TRBV28 to TRBJ2-3, with TRBD2 matching 7 bases. CDR1 MDHEN and CDR2 SYDVKM come from the germline V gene. The length of the CDR3 is 14 residues. The junction had 9 bases not matched to a gene; V was cut back by 6 bases and J by 6 bases. The CDR3 region has the DNA TGTGCCAGCAGCAGAGGGGCGGGAGTCGATACGCAGTATTTT. As protein: CASSRGAGVDTQYF.

This clone was picked up one time. The chain couples TRBV7-3 to TRBJ1-2; TRBD1 matches 7 bases. V lost 6 bases and J lost 8; bases outside the gene matches: 9. This CDR3 is 13 amino acids long. The germline V gene has CDR1 SGHTA and CDR2 FQGTGA. Here the CDR3 reads CASRSEGAIGYTF. The CDR3, as DNA: TGTGCCAGCAGGTCAGAGGGGGCGATCGGCTACACCTTC. The full variable domain, with the rest looked up from reference TRBV7-3 and TRBJ1-2, is GAGVSQTPSNKVTEKGKYVELRCDPISGHTALYWYRQSLGQGPEFLIYFQGTGAADDSGLPNDRFFAVRPEGSVSTLKIQRTERGDSAVYLCASRSEGAIGYTFGSGTRLTVV.

This clone appeared a single time. The chain carries TRBV27 and TRBJ2-7; D is uncertain. The V gene's germline CDR1 is MNHEY and CDR2 SMNVEV (reference sequence). V lost 6 bases, J lost 0 bases, and 15 bases lay in between. This CDR3 is built from 15 residues. The CDR3 region is CASSLRAVSSYEQYF. The CDR3 bases are TGTGCCAGCAGCCTCCGGGCCGTAAGCTCCTACGAGCAGTACTTC.

The chain joins TRBV9 to TRBJ1-1, with no clear D. V was shortened by 0 bases and J by 0 bases, with 9 bases between the two germline ends. Germline values: CDR1 SGDLS, CDR2 YYNGEE. CDR3 length equals 15 residues. Here the CDR3 reads CASSVGRLMNTEAFF. The CDR3 DNA reads TGTGCCAGCAGCGTAGGCAGACTTATGAACACTGAAGCTTTCTTT.

The chain uses TRBV9 and TRBJ1-5; D ambiguous. CDR3 length: 13 amino acids. The V end was cut by 3 bases, the J end by 0 bases, with 4 bases between. Germline loops: CDR1 SGDLS, CDR2 YYNGEE. The CDR3 DNA reads as TGTGCCAGCAGCGGCAATAGCAATCAGCCCCAGCATTTT. Protein sequence: CASSGNSNQPQHF. Based on the CDR3 plus reference TRBV9 and TRBJ1-5, the full variable domain is DSGVTQTPKHLITATGQRVTLRCSPRSGDLSVYWYQQSLDQGLQFLIQYYNGEERAKGNILERFSAQQFPDLHSELNLSSLELGDSALYFCASSGNSNQPQHFGDGTRLSIL.

Points on this clone: Mismatch with germline at one junction end may stem from a read error. This sequence joins TRBV19 and TRBJ2-1; D uncertain. CDR3 length: 16 amino acids. In germline, CDR1 is LNHDA, CDR2 SQIVND (reference sequence). The CDR3 here is CASSIRLSQFEPPMIF. The CDR3 nucleotides read TGTGCCAGTAGTATAAGGCTGTCACAGTTCGAACCCCCAATGATCTTC.

The CDR3 nucleotides are TGTGCCAGCAGTTATTCGACTAGCGGGACGTACGAGCAGTACTTC. As protein: CASSYSTSGTYEQYF. This chain uses TRBV6-6 with TRBJ2-7, with 11 bases identical to TRBD2. Germline CDR1 is MNHNY and CDR2 is SVGAGI (reference sequence). This CDR3 has 15 amino acids. The V and J ends lost 3 bases and 4 bases, in that order; junction bases with no gene match: 5.

This sequence joins TRBV7-2 and TRBJ1-5; 7 nucleotides agree with TRBD1. Germline lookup yields CDR1 SGHTA and CDR2 FQGNSA. V shed 5 bases and J 11 bases; nucleotides not matched to a gene: 9. This CDR3 is built from 13 residues. DNA for the CDR3: TGTGCCAGCAGCCTCGTCCAGACAGGGTCCCAGCATTTT. It encodes CASSLVQTGSQHF.

Only one count was recorded for this clone. The V call is TRBV4-2, the J call TRBJ2-7, with 9 bases that match TRBD2. This CDR3 contains 16 residues. Germline values: CDR1 LGHNA, CDR2 YNFKEQ. Unmatched junction bases numbered 3, after V lost 0 bases and J lost 0 bases. CDR3 in DNA: TGTGCCAGCAGCCAAGATTCTAGCGGGATCTCCTACGAGCAGTACTTC. Translation gives CASSQDSSGISYEQYF.

The J gene is TRBJ1-2, the V gene TRBV10-3; D remains ambiguous. The CDR3 loop spans 14 amino acids. V lost 2 bases and J 7 bases, leaving 14 bases between the germline ends. Germline V gene lookup returns CDR1 ENHRY and CDR2 SYGVKD. In nucleotides, the CDR3 is TGTGCCATCAGTGAGGTAGGGAAAAGAGTTGGCTACACCTTC. Amino acid sequence: CAISEVGKRVGYTF.

The gene calls are TRBV11-2 and TRBJ2-5; 11 positions match TRBD2. The germline V gene has CDR1 SGHAT and CDR2 FQNNGV. The CDR3 loop spans 16 amino acids. With V trimmed by 3 bases and J by 1 base, 4 bases remained unmatched. The CDR3 is CASSFGLAGFQETQYF. Here the CDR3 DNA reads TGTGCCAGCAGCTTCGGACTAGCGGGCTTCCAAGAGACCCAGTACTTC.

The chain links TRBV5-6 to TRBJ2-7, with D unresolved. Germline loops: CDR1 SGHDT, CDR2 YYEEEE. Trimming removed 3 bases at V and 3 bases at J, with 16 bases between. The CDR3 covers 15 residues. CDR3 residues: CASSYWDRLDYEQYF. The CDR3 DNA sequence: TGTGCCAGCAGCTATTGGGATAGGCTAGACTACGAGCAGTACTTC.

The chain links TRBV27 to TRBJ1-1; 7 nucleotides agree with TRBD1. Germline loops: CDR1 MNHEY, CDR2 SMNVEV (reference sequence). CDR3 length: 14 amino acids. Trimming cost V 7 bases and J 0 bases; bases outside gene matches: 5. DNA of the CDR3: TGTGCCAGCAAGGTAGGGACAGTGAACACTGAAGCTTTCTTT. This gives the protein CASKVGTVNTEAFF.

The rearrangement uses TRBV5-4 and TRBJ2-7; D is undetermined. The CDR3 runs to 14 residues. Germline V gives CDR1 SGHNT, CDR2 YYREEE (reference sequence). The germline V and J ends were trimmed by 3 bases and 2 bases, with 12 bases remaining between them. The CDR3 nucleotides read TGTGCCAGCAGCTCTGGACGGAACCCCTACGAGCAGTACTTC. Translating it yields CASSSGRNPYEQYF.

The chain employs TRBV4-3 and TRBJ2-4; 7 nucleotides match TRBD1. Germline assignment: CDR1 LGHNA and CDR2 YSLEER. The CDR3 contains 16 residues. V gave up 3 bases and J gave up 0 bases; unmatched junction bases: 5. The CDR3 protein is CASSQADRLAKNIQYF. CDR3 coding DNA: TGCGCCAGCAGCCAGGCGGACAGGCTAGCCAAAAACATTCAGTACTTC.

The chain uses TRBV4-2 and TRBJ1-2; D not certain. CDR3 length equals 15 residues. The ends were cut back, 6 bases at V and 2 bases at J, with 16 bases in the middle. In germline, CDR1 is LGHNA, CDR2 YNFKEQ. Written as DNA, the CDR3 is TGTGCCAGCAGTGACTCAGCCGCGGGAAACTATGGCTACACCTTC. Its translation is CASSDSAAGNYGYTF.